This TCR beta chain was captured in a study of cytomegalovirus exposure and HLA in healthy donors. Across the study: An earlier analysis found roughly 110 million unique TCR beta sequences from approximately 170 million T cells. Clustering assigned about 76% of the approximately 370 genotyped donors to the Caucasian-associated ancestry cluster. A data release that came early held 80 million or so unique TCRs from HLA-typed donors.

Study results and limitations: V- and J-gene trimming of TCR beta was linked (in a later analysis) to a missense DCLRE1C variant.

With respect to this clone: Its cognate antigen is unknown.

The PCR contained 60 Vbeta and 13 Jbeta primers. The method was immunoSEQ multiplex PCR; TCRdb's version includes in-frame clones alone and lacks a portion of them. The sample carries about 270,000 clones, roughly 70% recorded once. Germline assignment: CDR1 SGHDN and CDR2 FVKESK. The V gene lost 4 bases and the J gene lost 6 bases, with 21 bases spanning the gap. This CDR3 has 17 residues. The V call is TRBV14, the J call TRBJ2-2; tentatively, D is TRBD2 (5 bases). Sequencing was carried out using PBMCs. This receptor was obtained from a female donor in good health and CMV-seronegative. The CDR3 protein is CASSPRAGEVSSGELFF. The CDR3 DNA follows: TGTGCCAGCAGCCCCCGGGCGGGCGAAGTTTCTTCCGGGGAGCTGTTTTTT. The full variable domain, with the rest looked up from reference TRBV14 and TRBJ2-2, is EAGVTQFPSHSVIEKGQTVTLRCDPISGHDNLYWYRRVMGKEIKFLLHFVKESKQDESGMPNNRFLAERTGGTYSTLKVQPAELEDSGVYFCASSPRAGEVSSGELFFGEGSRLTVL.